This TCR beta chain was sequenced in a study of beta chain features in type 1 diabetes. At the level of the study: In age, gender and cell yields, patients were similar to healthy donors.

What was sequenced were expressed TCRB transcripts, since all of the isolated RNA had been reverse transcribed. The repertoire was sequenced with immunoSEQ multiplex PCR; TCRdb's copy has only in-frame clones and lacks some. The data show approximately 260,000 clones, with around 22% seen just once and over 0.01% held by the top ten. Isolation of CD4+ naive, central memory, regulatory and stem cell-like memory cells was achieved by sorting via CD45RO/CCR7/CD25/CD127/CD95/CD27. Study findings and constraints: A moderate, significant TCRB CDR3 shortening appeared in type 1 diabetes across four CD4+ subsets.

Comments on this clone: Its antigen is not identified.

The CDR3 extends over 13 amino acids. The germline V and J ends were trimmed by 5 bases and 8 bases, with 15 bases remaining between them. Germline CDR1 LNHNV, CDR2 YYDKDF (reference sequence). Specimen: naive CD4+ T cells from blood. The clonotype originates from a woman younger than 45 with type 1 diabetes. The chain carries TRBV15 and TRBJ1-2; no firm D call. CDR3 coding DNA: TGTGCCACCAGCTGGCCGCTCGGAGCGGGCTACACCTTC. It yields the protein CATSWPLGAGYTF.